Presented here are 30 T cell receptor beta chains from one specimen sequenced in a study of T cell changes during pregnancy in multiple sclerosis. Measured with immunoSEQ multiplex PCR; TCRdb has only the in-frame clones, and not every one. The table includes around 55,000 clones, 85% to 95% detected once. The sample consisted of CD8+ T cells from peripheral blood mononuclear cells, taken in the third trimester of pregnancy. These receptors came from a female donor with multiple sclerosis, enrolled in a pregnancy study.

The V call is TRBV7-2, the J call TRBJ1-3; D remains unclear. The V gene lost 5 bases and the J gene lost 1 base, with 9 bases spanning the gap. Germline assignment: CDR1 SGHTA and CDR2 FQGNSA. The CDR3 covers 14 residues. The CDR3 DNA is TGTGCCAGCAGCGGTCAGGCATCTGGAAACACCATATATTTT. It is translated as CASSGQASGNTIYF.

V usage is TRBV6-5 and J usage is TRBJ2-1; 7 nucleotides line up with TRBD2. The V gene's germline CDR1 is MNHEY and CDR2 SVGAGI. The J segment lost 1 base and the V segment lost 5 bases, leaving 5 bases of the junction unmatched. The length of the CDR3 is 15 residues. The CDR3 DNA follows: TGTGCCAGCAGTCCCTCTAGCGGTTCCTACAATGAGCAGTTCTTC. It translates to CASSPSSGSYNEQFF.

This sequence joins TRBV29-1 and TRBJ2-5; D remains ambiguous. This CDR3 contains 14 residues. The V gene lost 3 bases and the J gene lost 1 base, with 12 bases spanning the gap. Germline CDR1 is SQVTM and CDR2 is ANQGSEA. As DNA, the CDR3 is TGCAGCGTTGAGCGCGGAAGAGCCCAAGAGACCCAGTACTTC. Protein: CSVERGRAQETQYF.

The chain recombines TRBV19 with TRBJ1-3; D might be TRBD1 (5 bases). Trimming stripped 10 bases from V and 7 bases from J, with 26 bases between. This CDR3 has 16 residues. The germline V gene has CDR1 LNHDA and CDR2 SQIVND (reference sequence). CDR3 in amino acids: CATKVATDISGNTIYF. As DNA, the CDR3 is TGTGCCACCAAAGTGGCCACGGACATCTCCGGGAACACCATATATTTT.

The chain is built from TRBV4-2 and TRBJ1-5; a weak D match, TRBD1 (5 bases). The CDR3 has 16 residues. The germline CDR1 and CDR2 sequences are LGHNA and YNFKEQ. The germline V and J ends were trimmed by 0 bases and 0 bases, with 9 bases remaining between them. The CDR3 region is CASSQEAGISNQPQHF. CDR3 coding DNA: TGTGCCAGCAGCCAAGAGGCAGGGATTAGCAATCAGCCCCAGCATTTT.

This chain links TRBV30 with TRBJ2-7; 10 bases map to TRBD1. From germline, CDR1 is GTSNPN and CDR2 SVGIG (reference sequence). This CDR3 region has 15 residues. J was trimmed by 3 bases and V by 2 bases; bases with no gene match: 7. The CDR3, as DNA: TGTGCCTGGAGTCCTCCGGGACAGGGGTACTACGAGCAGTACTTC. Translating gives CAWSPPGQGYYEQYF.

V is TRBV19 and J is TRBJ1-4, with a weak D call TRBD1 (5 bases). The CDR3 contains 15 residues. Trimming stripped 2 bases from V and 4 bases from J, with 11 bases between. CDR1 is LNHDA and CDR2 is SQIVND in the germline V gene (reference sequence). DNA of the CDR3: TGTGCCAGTAGTATAAACAGGTCGGATAATGAAAAACTGTTTTTT. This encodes CASSINRSDNEKLFF.

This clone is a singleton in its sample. The CDR3 DNA is TGCGCCAGCAGCCAAGGGTCACTAGGAGGGGAAAAACTGTTTTTT. This codes for CASSQGSLGGEKLFF. V gene TRBV4-1 combines with J gene TRBJ1-4, with D unresolved. The CDR3 sequence is 15 residues long. V shed 1 base and J shed 8 bases, with 14 bases lying between them. CDR1 is MGHRA and CDR2 is YSYEKL in the germline V gene.

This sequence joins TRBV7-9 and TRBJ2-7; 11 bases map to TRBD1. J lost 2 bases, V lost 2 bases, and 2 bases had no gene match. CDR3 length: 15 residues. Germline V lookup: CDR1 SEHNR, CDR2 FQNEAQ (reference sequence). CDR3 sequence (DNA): TGTGCCAGCAGCTTATGGGGACAGGGGGCCTACGAGCAGTACTTC. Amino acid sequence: CASSLWGQGAYEQYF. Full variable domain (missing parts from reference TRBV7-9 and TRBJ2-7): DTGVSQNPRHKITKRGQNVTFRCDPISEHNRLYWYRQTLGQGPEFLTYFQNEAQLEKSRLLSDRFSAERPKGSFSTLEIQRTEQGDSAMYLCASSLWGQGAYEQYFGPGTRLTVT.

The CDR3 loop is CASSSVPGLAGADYNEQFF. CDR3 sequence (DNA): TGTGCCAGCAGCAGTGTCCCGGGACTAGCGGGAGCGGACTACAATGAGCAGTTCTTC. The chain has TRBV7-3 and TRBJ2-1; 14 bases line up with TRBD2. V dropped 5 bases and J dropped 3; count of bases not matched to a gene: 12. The CDR3 has 19 amino acids. Germline V gene sequence: CDR1 SGHTA, CDR2 FQGTGA.

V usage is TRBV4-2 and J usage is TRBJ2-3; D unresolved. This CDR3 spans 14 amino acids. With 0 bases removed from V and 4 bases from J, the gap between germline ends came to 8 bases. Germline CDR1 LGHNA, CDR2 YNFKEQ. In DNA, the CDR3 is TGTGCCAGCAGCCAAGACGAAGCGTCAGATACGCAGTATTTT. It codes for CASSQDEASDTQYF.

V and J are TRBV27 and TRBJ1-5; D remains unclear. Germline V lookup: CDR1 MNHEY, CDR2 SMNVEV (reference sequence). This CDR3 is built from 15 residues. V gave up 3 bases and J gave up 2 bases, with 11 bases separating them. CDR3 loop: CASSLSGIGNQPQHF. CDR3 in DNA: TGTGCCAGCAGTTTGTCGGGGATCGGCAATCAGCCCCAGCATTTT.

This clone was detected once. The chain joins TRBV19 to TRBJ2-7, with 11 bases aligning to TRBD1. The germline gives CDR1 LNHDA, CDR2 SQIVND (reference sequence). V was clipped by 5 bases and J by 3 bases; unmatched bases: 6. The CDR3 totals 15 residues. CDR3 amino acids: CASSLADRGHYEQYF. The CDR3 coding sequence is TGTGCCAGTAGTCTCGCGGACAGGGGGCACTACGAGCAGTACTTC.

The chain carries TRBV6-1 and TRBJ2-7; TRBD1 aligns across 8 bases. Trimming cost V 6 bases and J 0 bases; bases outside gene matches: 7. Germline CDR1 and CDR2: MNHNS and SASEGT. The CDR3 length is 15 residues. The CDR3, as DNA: TGTGCCAGCAGACCCGAGCAGGGGGCCTCCTACGAGCAGTACTTC. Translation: CASRPEQGASYEQYF.

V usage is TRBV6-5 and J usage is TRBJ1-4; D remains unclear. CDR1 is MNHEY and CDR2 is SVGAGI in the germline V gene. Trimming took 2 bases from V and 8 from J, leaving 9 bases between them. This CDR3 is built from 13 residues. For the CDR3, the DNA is TGTGCCAGCAGTTACCTCCCCCGGGAAAAACTGTTTTTT. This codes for CASSYLPREKLFF.

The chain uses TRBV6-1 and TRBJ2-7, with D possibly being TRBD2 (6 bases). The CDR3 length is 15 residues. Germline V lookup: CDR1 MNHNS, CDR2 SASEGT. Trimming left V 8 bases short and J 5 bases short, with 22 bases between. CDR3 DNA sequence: TGTGCCAGCGAGGATTCTACGGGAGCGGGCCACGAGCAGTACTTC. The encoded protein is CASEDSTGAGHEQYF.

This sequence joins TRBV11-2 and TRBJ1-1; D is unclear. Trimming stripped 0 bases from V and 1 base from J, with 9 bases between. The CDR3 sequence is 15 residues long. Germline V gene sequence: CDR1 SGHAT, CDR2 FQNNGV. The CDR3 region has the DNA TGTGCCAGCAGCTTAGACGGGAGTTGGAACACTGAAGCTTTCTTT. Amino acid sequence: CASSLDGSWNTEAFF.

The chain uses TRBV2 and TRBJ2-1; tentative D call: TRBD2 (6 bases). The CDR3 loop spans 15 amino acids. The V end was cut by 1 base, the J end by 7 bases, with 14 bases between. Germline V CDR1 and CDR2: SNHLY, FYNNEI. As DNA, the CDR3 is TGTGCCAGCAGTGAAGGTCGCGGGAAGAGTAATGAGCAGTTCTTC. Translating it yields CASSEGRGKSNEQFF. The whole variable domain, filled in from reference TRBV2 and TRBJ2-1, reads EPEVTQTPSHQVTQMGQEVILRCVPISNHLYFYWYRQILGQKVEFLVSFYNNEISEKSEIFDDQFSVERPDGSNFTLKIRSTKLEDSAMYFCASSEGRGKSNEQFFGPGTRLTVL.

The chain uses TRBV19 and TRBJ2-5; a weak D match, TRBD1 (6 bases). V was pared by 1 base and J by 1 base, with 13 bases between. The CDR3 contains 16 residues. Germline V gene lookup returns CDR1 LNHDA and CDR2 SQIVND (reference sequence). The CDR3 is CASSIGTELLQETQYF. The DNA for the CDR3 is TGTGCCAGTAGTATAGGGACAGAGCTCCTCCAAGAGACCCAGTACTTC.

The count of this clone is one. The CDR3 region has the DNA TGTGCCAGTAGTATCGCTAGCGGGACATCCTACGAGCAGTACTTC. As protein: CASSIASGTSYEQYF. This chain links TRBV19 with TRBJ2-7, with TRBD2 identical over 9 bases. With 3 bases clipped from V and 1 base from J, the junction kept 4 bases outside the gene matches. Germline CDR1 reads LNHDA; CDR2 reads SQIVND (reference sequence). The CDR3 is 15 amino acids.

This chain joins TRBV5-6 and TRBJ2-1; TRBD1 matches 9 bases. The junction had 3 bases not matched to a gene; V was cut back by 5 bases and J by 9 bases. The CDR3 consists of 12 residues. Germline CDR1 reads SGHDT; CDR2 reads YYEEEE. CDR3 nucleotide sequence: TGTGCCAGCAGTCCACAGGGGGCTGAGCAGTTCTTC. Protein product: CASSPQGAEQFF.

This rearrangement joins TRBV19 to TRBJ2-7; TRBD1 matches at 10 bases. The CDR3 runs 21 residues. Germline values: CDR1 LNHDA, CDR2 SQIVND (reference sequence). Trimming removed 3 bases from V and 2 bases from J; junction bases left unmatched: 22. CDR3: CASSIQFLAGQGIKTAYEQYF. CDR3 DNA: TGTGCCAGTAGTATTCAATTTCTGGCGGGACAGGGGATTAAGACCGCCTACGAGCAGTACTTC.

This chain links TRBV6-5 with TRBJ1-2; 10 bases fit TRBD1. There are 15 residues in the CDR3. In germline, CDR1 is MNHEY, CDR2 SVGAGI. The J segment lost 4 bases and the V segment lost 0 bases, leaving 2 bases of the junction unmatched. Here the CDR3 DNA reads TGTGCCAGCAGTTACTCGACAGGGGGCGTCTATGGCTACACCTTC. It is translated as CASSYSTGGVYGYTF.

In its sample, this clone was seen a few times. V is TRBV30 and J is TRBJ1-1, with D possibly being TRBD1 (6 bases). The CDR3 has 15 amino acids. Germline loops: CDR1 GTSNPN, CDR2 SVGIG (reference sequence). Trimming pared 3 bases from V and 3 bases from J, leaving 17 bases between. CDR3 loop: CAWSRDTEYDTEAFF. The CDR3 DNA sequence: TGTGCCTGGAGCCGGGACACGGAATATGACACTGAAGCTTTCTTT.

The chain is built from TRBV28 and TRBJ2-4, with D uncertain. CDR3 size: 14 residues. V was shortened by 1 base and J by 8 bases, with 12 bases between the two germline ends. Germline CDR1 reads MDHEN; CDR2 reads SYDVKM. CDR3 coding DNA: TGTGCCAGCAGTTTATTTGTCTCGGTAGACATTCAGTACTTC. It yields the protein CASSLFVSVDIQYF.

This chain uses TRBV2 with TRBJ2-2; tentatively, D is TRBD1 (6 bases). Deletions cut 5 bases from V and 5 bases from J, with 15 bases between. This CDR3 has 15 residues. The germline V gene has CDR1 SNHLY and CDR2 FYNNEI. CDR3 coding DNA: TGTGCCAGCAGTCCTGGGGCAGGGGCAACCGGGGAGCTGTTTTTT. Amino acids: CASSPGAGATGELFF.

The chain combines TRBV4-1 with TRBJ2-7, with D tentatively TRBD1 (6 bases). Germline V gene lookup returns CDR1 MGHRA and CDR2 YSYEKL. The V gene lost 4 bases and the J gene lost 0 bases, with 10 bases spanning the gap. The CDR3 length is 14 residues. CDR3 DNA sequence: TGCGCCAGCAGCCTACGACAGGACTCCTACGAGCAGTACTTC. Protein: CASSLRQDSYEQYF.

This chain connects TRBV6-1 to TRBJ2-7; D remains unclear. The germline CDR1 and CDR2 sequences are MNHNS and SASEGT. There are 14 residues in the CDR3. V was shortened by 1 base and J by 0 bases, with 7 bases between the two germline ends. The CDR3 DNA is TGTGCCAGCAGTGAAGAACAGTACTCCTACGAGCAGTACTTC. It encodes CASSEEQYSYEQYF.

This CDR3 is CASSQRGLYEQYF. The CDR3 DNA reads TGTGCCAGCAGCCAGCGGGGCCTCTACGAGCAGTACTTC. The rearrangement uses TRBV14 and TRBJ2-7, with D possibly TRBD2 on 6 matching bases. Per germline, CDR1 SGHDN and CDR2 FVKESK. V lost 3 bases to trimming and J lost 3 bases, with 9 bases between them. This CDR3 region has 13 residues.

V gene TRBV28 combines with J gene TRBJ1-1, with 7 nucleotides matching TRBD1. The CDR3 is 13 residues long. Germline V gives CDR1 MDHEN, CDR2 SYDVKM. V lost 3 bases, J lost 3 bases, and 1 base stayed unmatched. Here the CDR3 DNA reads TGTGCCAGCAGTTTCACAGGGGACACTGAAGCTTTCTTT. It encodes CASSFTGDTEAFF.